These 3 T cell receptor beta chains were sequenced from one sample in a study of blood T cell repertoires in COVID-19. Clones were sequenced by immunoSEQ multiplex PCR, and TCRdb holds only the in-frame ones, with some missing. Here the sample spans 50,000 to 65,000 clones, more than 80% being singletons. Sequencing input: peripheral blood. These receptors all stem from an older woman with acute or convalescent COVID-19.

CDR3 residues: CASSQEGPYGYTF. CDR3 in DNA: TGCGCCAGCAGCCAAGAGGGGCCTTATGGCTACACCTTC. This chain joins TRBV4-1 and TRBJ1-2; D may be TRBD1 (5 bases). Per the germline V gene, CDR1 is MGHRA and CDR2 is YSYEKL. The ends were cut back, 0 bases at V and 5 bases at J, with 7 bases in the middle. The CDR3 runs to 13 residues.

This clone was found once. The chain joins TRBV7-2 to TRBJ1-4; 9 nucleotides match TRBD1. The CDR3 has 13 amino acids. Trimming removed 5 bases from V and 7 bases from J; junction bases left unmatched: 2. In germline, CDR1 is SGHTA, CDR2 FQGNSA. The CDR3 protein is CASSADRGEKLFF. The CDR3 DNA sequence: TGTGCCAGCAGCGCGGACAGGGGTGAAAAACTGTTTTTT.

This chain joins TRBV3-1 (or the pseudogene TRBV3-2) and TRBJ1-6; D may be TRBD1 (5 bases). From germline, CDR1 is LGHDT and CDR2 YNNKEL (reference sequence). This CDR3 region has 14 residues. The ends were cut back, 4 bases at V and 7 bases at J, with 11 bases in the middle. The CDR3 loop is CASSPSRGNSPLHF. In DNA form, the CDR3 reads TGTGCCAGCAGCCCCAGTCGGGGGAATTCACCCCTCCACTTT.